The next 18 T cell receptor beta chains were all read from a single sample in a study of T cells in Graves' hyperthyroidism and ophthalmopathy. What was amplified from RNA transcripts were TCR beta CDR3 regions. First-round RT-PCR targeting the TCR CDR3 was performed with the HTBI primer set. In TCRdb, the multiplex PCR reads were re-called with MiXCR into one record per CDR3 protein. The sample records around 600,000 distinct CDR3 sequences, 45% being singletons. The sample was peripheral blood or thyroid tissue (not recorded which). The receptors here all came from an adult man with Graves' disease, either hyperthyroidism or ophthalmopathy (not recorded which).

The sample holds one count of this clonotype. The rearrangement uses TRBV5-1 and TRBJ1-4; no clear D. The CDR3 length is 13 residues. The V gene's germline CDR1 is SGHRS and CDR2 YFSETQ. Trimming took off 4 bases at V and 8 bases at J, with 12 bases between the two ends. The CDR3 protein is CASSPRDPEKLFF. The CDR3 coding sequence is TGCGCCAGCAGCCCCCGGGATCCCGAAAAACTGTTTTTT.

Regarding this clonotype: The CDR3 carries no conserved terminal phenylalanine or tryptophan, so it likely arises from a read error. The J gene is TRBJ1-3, the V gene TRBV15; TRBD1 matches 8 bases. V trimming: 9 bases; J trimming: 2 bases; junction bases outside the gene matches: 6. This CDR3 spans 14 amino acids. Germline CDR1 and CDR2: LNHNV and YYDKDF (reference sequence). The chain's CDR3 is CATTPGGPGNTIYL. The CDR3, as DNA: TGTGCCACTACTCCAGGGGGCCCTGGAAACACCATATATCTT.

The genes are TRBV9 and TRBJ2-2, with a weak D call TRBD2 (6 bases). Germline CDR1 reads SGDLS; CDR2 reads YYNGEE. The V end was cut by 1 base, the J end by 3 bases, with 13 bases between. The CDR3 extends over 16 amino acids. The DNA for the CDR3 is TGTGCCAGCAGCGTATGGGCTGGAGGGGACACCGGGGAGCTGTTTTTT. It specifies CASSVWAGGDTGELFF.

This chain connects TRBV7-2 to TRBJ2-2; 8 nucleotides agree with TRBD1. The germline V gene encodes CDR1 SGHTA and CDR2 FQGNSA. This CDR3 has 17 amino acids. Germline trimming cut 1 base from V and 4 bases from J; bases unmatched to any gene: 8. DNA for the CDR3: TGTGCCAGCAGCTTAGGGCCAGGGGGCGCGGGCACCGGGGAGCTGTTTTTT. This sequence encodes CASSLGPGGAGTGELFF.

This clonotype was counted a few times. The gene calls are TRBV7-3 and TRBJ2-7, with 13 bases lining up with TRBD2. V was clipped by 4 bases and J by 5 bases; unmatched bases: 8. The CDR3 contains 16 residues. Germline V CDR1 and CDR2: SGHTA, FQGTGA. The CDR3 sequence is CASSWRDGLAGDEQYF. The CDR3 DNA reads as TGTGCCAGCAGCTGGAGGGATGGACTAGCGGGAGACGAGCAGTACTTC.

In this sample, this clonotype turned up a few times. The genes are TRBV7-9 and TRBJ1-5; D call uncertain. Trimming left V 6 bases short and J 7 bases short, with 13 bases between. The CDR3 spans 13 residues. CDR1 and CDR2 (germline): SEHNR, FQNEAQ (reference sequence). As DNA, the CDR3 is TGTGCCAGCAGTTTACGGGAAGCCCAGCCCCAGCATTTT. This gives the protein CASSLREAQPQHF.

A note on this clonotype: A junction boundary mismatches the germline segment, possibly from a read error. The J gene is TRBJ2-7, the V gene TRBV2; weak D call: TRBD1 (5 bases). CDR3 size: 11 residues. Per germline, CDR1 SNHLY and CDR2 FYNNEI. CDR3 residues: CASSSGSELYF. The CDR3 DNA follows: TGTGCCAGCAGTTCAGGGTCCGAGCTGTACTTC.

This clonotype was observed once. V and J are TRBV7-9 and TRBJ2-7; tentatively, D is TRBD1 (5 bases). V lost 3 bases and J 7 bases, leaving 16 bases between the germline ends. The CDR3 is made up of 14 amino acids. Germline V lookup: CDR1 SEHNR, CDR2 FQNEAQ (reference sequence). For the CDR3, the DNA is TGTGCCAGCAGCTTGTCAGGGCCGGAAAGTGAGCAGTACTTC. Amino acids: CASSLSGPESEQYF.

J is TRBJ1-6 and V is TRBV7-8; D not certain. This CDR3 comprises 17 residues. Germline V gene sequence: CDR1 SGHVS, CDR2 FQNEAQ. Trimming stripped 1 base from V and 0 bases from J, with 10 bases between. This chain's CDR3 is CASSLVGESSYNSPLHF. CDR3 bases: TGTGCCAGCAGCTTAGTAGGCGAGAGCTCCTATAATTCACCCCTCCACTTT.

Ten or more counts support this clonotype. This rearrangement joins TRBV10-2 to TRBJ1-2, with no clear D. Germline V gives CDR1 WSHSY, CDR2 SAAADI. Trimming stripped 4 bases from V and 0 bases from J, with 12 bases between. This CDR3 is 15 amino acids long. The CDR3 sequence: CASSAGSVANYGYTF. CDR3 nucleotide sequence: TGCGCCAGCAGTGCCGGCTCGGTAGCTAACTATGGCTACACCTTC.

Worth noting for this clonotype: A clone one base away is much larger, so this may be a read error. The gene calls are TRBV10-3 and TRBJ1-1, with D possibly matching TRBD1 (5 bases). The CDR3 runs to 14 residues. Germline CDR1 reads ENHRY; CDR2 reads SYGVKD. V was shortened by 2 bases and J by 1 base, with 8 bases between the two germline ends. The CDR3 protein is CAISETRGNTEAFF. Here the CDR3 DNA reads TGTGCCATCAGTGAGACGAGGGGGAACACTGAAGCTTTCTTT.

For this clonotype: A read error is possible here, since a much larger clone lies one base away. This chain connects TRBV10-3 to TRBJ2-6; D remains unclear. This CDR3 contains 19 residues. The germline CDR1 and CDR2 sequences are ENHRY and SYGVKD. Trimming left V 1 base short and J 0 bases short, with 16 bases between. CDR3 coding DNA: TGTGCCATCAGTGAGTTTACGTTTCAGCTCCCCTCTGGGGCCAACGTCCTGACTTTC. It translates to CAISEFTFQLPSGANVLTF.

The chain links TRBV5-1 to TRBJ1-2, with D maybe TRBD1 (5 bases). V was pared by 5 bases and J by 2 bases, with 10 bases between. This CDR3 is 13 amino acids long. The germline gives CDR1 SGHRS, CDR2 YFSETQ. The CDR3 coding sequence is TGCGCCAGCAGTACGACAGACAACTATGGCTACACCTTC. Translation gives CASSTTDNYGYTF.

This clonotype was detected a few times. J is TRBJ2-2 and V is TRBV15; D unresolved. The CDR3 is made up of 14 amino acids. Germline V gene sequence: CDR1 LNHNV, CDR2 YYDKDF (reference sequence). V lost 0 bases and J 6 bases, leaving 8 bases between the germline ends. Written as DNA, the CDR3 is TGTGCCACCAGCAGAGATAAAGGGCCCGGGGAGCTGTTTTTT. Translation: CATSRDKGPGELFF.

The table lists this clonotype with many counts. The rearrangement uses TRBV10-3 and TRBJ1-4; TRBD1 is a possible D gene (5 bases). Between the trimmed V and J ends, which lost 0 bases and 5 bases, there was a span of 10 bases. Germline-derived CDR1 and CDR2 are ENHRY and SYGVKD. This CDR3 is built from 15 residues. The CDR3 reads CAISESAGKNEKLFF. In DNA, the CDR3 is TGTGCCATCAGTGAGTCGGCAGGGAAGAATGAAAAACTGTTTTTT.

This chain uses TRBV2 with TRBJ1-5; 8 bases map to TRBD1. The CDR3 spans 19 residues. CDR1 and CDR2 from the germline V gene are SNHLY and FYNNEI. Losses at the gene ends were 5 bases for V and 5 bases for J; bases not matched to a gene: 20. CDR3 nucleotides: TGTGCCAGCAGTATTAACAGGGGGAAACGGCATCAGGGTGATCAGCCCCAGCATTTT. This translates into CASSINRGKRHQGDQPQHF.

This clonotype has at least ten counts. This rearrangement joins TRBV7-8 to TRBJ1-5; D is perhaps TRBD1 (5 bases). The CDR3 is 13 residues long. Germline V gives CDR1 SGHVS, CDR2 FQNEAQ. V gave up 6 bases and J gave up 3 bases, with 9 bases separating them. CDR3 region: CASRQGNNQPQHF. CDR3 DNA sequence: TGTGCCAGCAGGCAGGGAAACAATCAGCCCCAGCATTTT.

Concerning this clonotype itself: This clone may be a read error of a much larger clone one base away. V usage is TRBV20-1 and J usage is TRBJ2-2, with TRBD1 identical over 10 bases. V lost 6 bases to trimming and J lost 6 bases; unmatched junction nucleotides: 7. Germline CDR1 reads DFQATT; CDR2 reads SNEGSKA (reference sequence). The CDR3 sequence is 14 residues long. The CDR3 here is CSATGTGEAGELFF. CDR3 sequence (DNA): TGCAGTGCCACAGGGACAGGGGAAGCCGGGGAGCTGTTTTTT.